This T cell receptor beta chain was obtained from a study of cytotoxic CD8 clonotypes in ibrutinib-treated CLL. The study, taken as a whole, reports: The times at which samples were taken varied between sustained-remission and progressing patients. Clonality showed a rise at ibrutinib response that reversed toward baseline at progression.

Sequencing was performed with immunoSEQ multiplex PCR; in TCRdb, only in-frame clones are kept and a portion is missing. The data contain roughly 200,000 clones, roughly 72% of them singletons. Points on this clone: No antigen is known for it.

The sample in question was PBMCs, obtained after 24 months of ibrutinib treatment. This clonotype originated in a human donor with chronic lymphocytic leukemia.

CDR3 amino acids: CASSINRDGYTF. Here the CDR3 DNA reads TGTGCCAGCAGCATCAACAGAGATGGCTACACCTTC. The chain has TRBV7-2 and TRBJ1-2, with D unresolved. The V end lost 5 bases, the J end lost 6 bases, and 10 bases lay between the germline ends. The germline CDR1 and CDR2 sequences are SGHTA and FQGNSA. The CDR3 totals 12 residues.